This paragraph reports one T cell receptor (beta chain). Per the original methods: The assay estimated nucleated cells by amplifying reference gene primers. The table came from immunoSEQ multiplex PCR; TCRdb's copy has only in-frame clones and leaves some out. That table furnishes V, J and clone size, whereas the DNA furnished D and trimming. The profile shows about 100,000 clones, 85% to 90% of them singletons. This entry comes from a study of blood T cell repertoires in COVID-19. Study-level information: Donors in the United States, Italy and Spain gave samples during acute or convalescent COVID-19. T cells, B-cell-depleted T cells, or PBMCs supplied cDNA or gDNA.

Germline loops: CDR1 MNHEY, CDR2 SVGAGI. This CDR3 comprises 15 residues. V lost 6 bases and J 0 bases, leaving 12 bases between the germline ends. Sequenced input: peripheral blood. The J gene is TRBJ1-5, the V gene TRBV6-5; possibly TRBD1 for D (5 bases). This TCR was sampled from a man aged 60 to 69 with acute or convalescent COVID-19. The chain's CDR3 is CASSRGGASNQPQHF. The CDR3 DNA reads TGTGCCAGCAGCCGTGGCGGGGCTAGCAATCAGCCCCAGCATTTT.